This T cell receptor beta chain is drawn from a study of molecular identifiers for immune sequencing clone quantification (dated by TCRdb to the late 2010s). As for the study more broadly: For a replicate experiment, RNA from approximately 20,000 or 100,000 naive CD8 T cells was divided into five aliquots, and four of the five aliquots were sequenced. The study was a methods study using CD8 T cells to benchmark molecular-identifier clustering-based TCR repertoire sequencing (MIDCIRS) and TCR RNA copy counting.

Libraries of naive CD8 T cells were built from anywhere between about 19,000 and 1,000,000 sorted cells, with 10%, 30% or 50% of the purified RNA used. Naive CD8 T cells were FACS-sorted as CD8+CD4-CCR7+CD45RA+ on a BD FACSAria II into RLT Plus buffer. Detection sensitivity was tested by spiking Jurkat RNA equal to fewer than twelve TCR copies' worth into samples containing about 20,000-1,000,000 naive CD8 T cells. CD8 T cells were enriched using RosetteSep CD8+ T Cell Enrichment Cocktail and Ficoll-Paque, and the enriched cells then underwent ACK red cell lysis. In the germline V gene, CDR1 corresponds to LGHNA and CDR2 to YSLEER. For this chain, trimming is 0 bases at the V end and 3 bases at the J end, and the number of junction bases without a gene match is 5. The CDR3 sequence holds 15 residues, the cysteine and phenylalanine included. Only the CDR3 part of the read is kept: 45 bases, read in frame from the first base.

Here is what the overall study found, with its caveats: The naive libraries included spiked-in Jurkat TCR RNA (fewer than 11 copies' worth), and this Jurkat TCR RNA is not part of the donor repertoire. Modeling estimated about three recovered TCR RNA copies per cell, compared with approximately 9.5 by digital PCR, which implies about 30% capture efficiency. When barcode sub-clustering was not used, chimeric consensus sequences inflated TCR diversity, with chimeras reaching as high as 47%. Even against a background of 750,000 to 1,000,000 naive CD8 T cells, spiked-in Jurkat TCR RNA amounting to a single cell's worth was reported to be detectable. In CMV-specific effector cells, clones with more than 20 RNA copies contained over 99% of molecules, whereas in naive cells such clones contained under 1% of molecules. Highly expanded clone sizes could be underestimated if identical TCR molecules share a barcode.

Libraries came from PCR. TCRdb names Illumina HiSeq 4000 as the instrument used. Bulk TCR libraries were made following a previously described method, with the TCR primers given in Table S5. Purification of total RNA was performed with the Qiagen AllPrep DNA/RNA kit. Before analysis, reads from multiple sequencing runs of one library were combined. The source study handled its data this way. Reads were retained only if an exact TCR constant sequence was present, and the retained reads were trimmed to 150 nt and grouped according to their 12-nt molecular barcodes. Reads within each barcode group were sub-clustered using a 15% Levenshtein threshold, and quality-weighted consensus sequences were constructed for each RNA molecule. Non-functional sequences were excluded, and lower-count sequences lying one edit away from another sequence were also excluded. Based on a fit of two negative binomial distributions, barcode sub-clusters having less than 20% of the maximum read count were discarded. Using fastp trimming at Q25 and MiXCR clonotype assembly, TCRdb reanalyzed the public sequencing data and kept in-frame beta chains. For every CDR3 protein sequence, its rows merge into one entry that carries the most common genes and DNA. In this record, the V and J calls reflect TCRdb's handling and not the investigators' own analysis. In this sample the table shows about 500,000 distinct CDR3 sequences, about a fifth of which occur a single time. Around 0.84% of the sample belongs to the ten largest clones.

In its sample, this clonotype was seen many times. Its antigen has not been determined. Base-call qualities are not available, and no considerably larger clone is one nucleotide away. This clonotype originated in a human donor in good health. Some libraries in this study had Jurkat cell RNA spiked in. The sample was naive CD8+ T cells from blood, with Jurkat cell RNA spiked in. The sample's cell subset or site label, decoded: FACS-sorted CD8+CD4-CCR7+CD45RA+ naive T cells. Recombination joined TRBV4-3 with TRBJ2-7; 7 nucleotides in the junction match TRBD2. The CDR3 in this case is CASSQDLGGDYEQYF. The DNA sequence is TGCGCCAGCAGCCAAGATCTGGGAGGGGACTACGAGCAGTACTTC.